The clone carrying this TCR beta chain is a singleton in its sample. The data belong to a study of blood T cell repertoires in COVID-19. Across the whole study: Whether acute or convalescent, the COVID-19 samples came from the United States, Italy and Spain.

Trimming shortened V by 5 bases and J by 6 bases, and 14 bases separated the two germline ends. The length of the CDR3 is 14 residues. Germline V gene data show CDR1 as MDHEN and CDR2 as SYDVKM. Participant-given clinical history determined each cohort assignment. Recovered status in Cohort 3 required two negative PCRs, clearance, or symptom resolution. Study processing details: Amplification of reference gene primers was used by the study to estimate nucleated cell counts. Assay: immunoSEQ multiplex PCR; the TCRdb copy retains only in-frame clones and omits some. D and trimming come from the DNA, and the V and J calls and clone size come from that table. Of 200,000 to 300,000 clones listed, roughly 88% are singletons.

Input material: PBMCs or T cells enriched from blood (not recorded which). The chain recombines TRBV28 with TRBJ1-5; weak D call: TRBD1 (6 bases). The TCR originated in a woman aged 45-60 years who had recovered from COVID-19. The CDR3 loop reads CASSNPGGAQPQHF. The CDR3 nucleotides read TGTGCCAGCAGTAATCCGGGGGGGGCTCAGCCCCAGCATTTT.